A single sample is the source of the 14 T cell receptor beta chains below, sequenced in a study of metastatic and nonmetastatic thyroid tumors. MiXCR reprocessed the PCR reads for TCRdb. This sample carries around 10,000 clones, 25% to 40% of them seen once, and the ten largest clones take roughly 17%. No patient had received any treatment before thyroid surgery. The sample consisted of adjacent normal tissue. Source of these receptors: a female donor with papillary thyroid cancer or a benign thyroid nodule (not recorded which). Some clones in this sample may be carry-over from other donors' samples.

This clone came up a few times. CDR3 nucleotide sequence: TGTGCCAGCAGTTTTGGAGGGACAGGGGGGAGTCTTAACTATGGCTACACCTTC. Its protein is CASSFGGTGGSLNYGYTF. V and J are TRBV28 and TRBJ1-2; 11 nucleotides line up with TRBD1. The germline V gene has CDR1 MDHEN and CDR2 SYDVKM. The ends lost 3 bases at V and 1 base at J; junction bases unmatched: 10. The CDR3 loop spans 18 amino acids.

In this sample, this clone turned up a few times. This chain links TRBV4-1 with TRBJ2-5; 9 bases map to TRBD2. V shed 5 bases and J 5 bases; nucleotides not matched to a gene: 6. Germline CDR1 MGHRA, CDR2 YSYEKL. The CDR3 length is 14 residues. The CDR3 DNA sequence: TGCGCCAGCAGCTTTAGCGGGGGAGGGGAGACCCAGTACTTC. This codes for CASSFSGGGETQYF.

CDR3 coding DNA: TGCGCCAGCCGACGACAGGAAACCTACGAGCAGTACTTC. The encoded protein is CASRRQETYEQYF. The V call is TRBV5-1, the J call TRBJ2-7; perhaps TRBD1 as D (6 bases). CDR1 is SGHRS, CDR2 YFSETQ, per germline. Trimming pared 7 bases from V and 2 bases from J, leaving 13 bases between. The CDR3 has 13 residues.

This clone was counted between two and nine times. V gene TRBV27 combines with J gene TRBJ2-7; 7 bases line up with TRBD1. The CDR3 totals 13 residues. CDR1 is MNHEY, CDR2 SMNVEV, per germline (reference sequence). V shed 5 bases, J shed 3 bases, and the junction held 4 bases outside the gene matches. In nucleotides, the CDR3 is TGTGCCAGCAGTCGGGACAGCTTCTACGAGCAGTACTTC. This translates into CASSRDSFYEQYF.

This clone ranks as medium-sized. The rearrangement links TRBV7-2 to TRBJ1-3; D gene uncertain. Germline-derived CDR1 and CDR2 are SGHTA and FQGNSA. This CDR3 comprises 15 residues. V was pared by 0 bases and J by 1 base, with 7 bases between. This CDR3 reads CASSLAGNSGNTIYF. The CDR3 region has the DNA TGTGCCAGCAGCTTAGCGGGGAATTCTGGAAACACCATATATTTT.

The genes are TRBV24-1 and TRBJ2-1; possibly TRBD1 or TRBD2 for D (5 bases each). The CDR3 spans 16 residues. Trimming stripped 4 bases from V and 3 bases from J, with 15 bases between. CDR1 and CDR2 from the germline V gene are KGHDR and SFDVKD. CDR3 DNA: TGTGCCACCAGTGACACCGGGACCGGACTCTACAATGAGCAGTTCTTC. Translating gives CATSDTGTGLYNEQFF.

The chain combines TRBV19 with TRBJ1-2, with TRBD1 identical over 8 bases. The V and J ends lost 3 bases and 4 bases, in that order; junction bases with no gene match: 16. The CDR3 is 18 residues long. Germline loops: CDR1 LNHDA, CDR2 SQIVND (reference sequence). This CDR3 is CASSMTGTGEIISYGYTF. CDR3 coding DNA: TGTGCCAGTAGTATGACCGGGACAGGAGAAATAATAAGCTATGGCTACACCTTC.

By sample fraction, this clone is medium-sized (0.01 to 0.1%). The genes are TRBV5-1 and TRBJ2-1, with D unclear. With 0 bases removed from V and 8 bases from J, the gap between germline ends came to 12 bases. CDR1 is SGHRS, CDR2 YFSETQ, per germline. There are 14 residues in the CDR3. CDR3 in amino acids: CASSLGGIGDEQFF. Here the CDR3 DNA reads TGCGCCAGCAGCTTGGGTGGGATAGGTGATGAGCAGTTCTTC. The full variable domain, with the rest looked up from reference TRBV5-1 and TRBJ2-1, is KAGVTQTPRYLIKTRGQQVTLSCSPISGHRSVSWYQQTPGQGLQFLFEYFSETQRNKGNFPGRFSGRQFSNSRSEMNVSTLELGDSALYLCASSLGGIGDEQFFGPGTRLTVL.

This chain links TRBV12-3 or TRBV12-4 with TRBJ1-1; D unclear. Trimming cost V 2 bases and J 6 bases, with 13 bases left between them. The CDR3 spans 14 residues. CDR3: CASSLISGGSEAFF. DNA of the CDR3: TGTGCCAGCAGTTTAATAAGTGGAGGTTCTGAAGCTTTCTTT.

The CDR3 sequence is CASGGIAGGDNEQFF. The CDR3, as DNA: TGTGCCAGCGGGGGAATAGCGGGAGGGGACAATGAGCAGTTCTTC. V and J are TRBV3-1 and TRBJ2-1; 11 nucleotides agree with TRBD2. Germline trimming cut 8 bases from V and 5 bases from J; bases unmatched to any gene: 8. The V gene's germline CDR1 is LGHDT and CDR2 YNNKEL (reference sequence). CDR3 size: 15 residues.

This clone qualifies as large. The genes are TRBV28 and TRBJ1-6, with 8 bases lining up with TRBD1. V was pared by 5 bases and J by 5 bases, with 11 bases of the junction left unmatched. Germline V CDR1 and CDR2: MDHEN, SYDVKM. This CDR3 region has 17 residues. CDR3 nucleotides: TGTGCCAGCAGTGCCCTACAGGGGGTGAAGGATAATTCACCCCTCCACTTT. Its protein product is CASSALQGVKDNSPLHF.

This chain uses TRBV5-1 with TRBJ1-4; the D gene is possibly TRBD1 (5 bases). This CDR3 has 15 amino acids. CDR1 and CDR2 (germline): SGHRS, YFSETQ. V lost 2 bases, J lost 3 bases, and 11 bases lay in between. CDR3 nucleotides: TGCGCCAGCAGCTTAACGGGAGGGGCTAATGAAAAACTGTTTTTT. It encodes CASSLTGGANEKLFF.

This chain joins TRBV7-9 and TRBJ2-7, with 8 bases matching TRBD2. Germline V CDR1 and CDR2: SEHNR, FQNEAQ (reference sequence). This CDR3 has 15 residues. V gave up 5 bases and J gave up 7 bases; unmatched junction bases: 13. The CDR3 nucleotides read TGTGCCAGCAGCCAGGGGACCGCCGGGAGGGGGGAGCAGTACTTC. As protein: CASSQGTAGRGEQYF.

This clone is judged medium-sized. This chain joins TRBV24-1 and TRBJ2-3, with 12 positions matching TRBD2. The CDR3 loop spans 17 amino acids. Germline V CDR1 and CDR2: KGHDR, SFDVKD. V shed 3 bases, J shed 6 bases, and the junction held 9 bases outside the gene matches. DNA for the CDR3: TGTGCCACCAGTGATGGTGGACTAGCGGGGATTGGGGATACGCAGTATTTT. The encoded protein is CATSDGGLAGIGDTQYF.